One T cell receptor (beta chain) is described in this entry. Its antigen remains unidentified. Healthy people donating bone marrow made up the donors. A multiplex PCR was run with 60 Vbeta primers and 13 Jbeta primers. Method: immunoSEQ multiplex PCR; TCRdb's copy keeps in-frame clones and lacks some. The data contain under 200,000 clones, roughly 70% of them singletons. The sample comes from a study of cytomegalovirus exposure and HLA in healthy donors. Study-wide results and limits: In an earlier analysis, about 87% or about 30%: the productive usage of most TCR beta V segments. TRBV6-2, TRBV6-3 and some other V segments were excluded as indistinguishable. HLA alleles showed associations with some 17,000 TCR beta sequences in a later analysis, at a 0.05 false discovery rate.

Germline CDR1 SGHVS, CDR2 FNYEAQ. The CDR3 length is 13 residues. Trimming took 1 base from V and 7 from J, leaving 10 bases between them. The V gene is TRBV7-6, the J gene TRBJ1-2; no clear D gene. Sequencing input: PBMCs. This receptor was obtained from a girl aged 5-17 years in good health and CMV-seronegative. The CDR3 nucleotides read TGTGCCAGCAGCTTAGATGGGCCGAGTGGCTACACCTTC. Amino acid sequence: CASSLDGPSGYTF.